This is a list of T cell receptor beta chains from one sample in a study of blood T cell repertoires in COVID-19. Sequenced by immunoSEQ multiplex PCR; TCRdb stores in-frame clones only, minus some. The sample records 220,000 or so clones, about 80% being singletons. Sequenced sample: PBMCs or T cells enriched from blood (not recorded which). Receptors were obtained from a woman in her 40s with acute COVID-19. The CDR3 runs from the conserved cysteine through the conserved F or W. A D gene is named only where the DNA matches it firmly. The listing skips clone size in some rows; elsewhere it reads once, few, many or a size class.

D: -; V: TRBV4-3; size: -; length: 15; J: TRBJ1-3; CDR3: CASSSDSHSGNTIYF; DNA: TGCGCCAGCAGCTCGGACAGCCACTCTGGAAACACCATATATTTT
D: -; V: TRBV5-1; size: -; length: 15; J: TRBJ1-4; CDR3: CASSAAGSVNEKLFF; DNA: TGCGCCAGCAGCGCGGCGGGGTCGGTAAATGAAAAACTGTTTTTT
D: -; V: TRBV9; size: -; length: 16; J: TRBJ2-1; CDR3: CASSVEPLSPYNEQFF; DNA: TGTGCCAGCAGCGTAGAGCCCCTAAGCCCCTACAATGAGCAGTTCTTC
D: -; V: TRBV7-9; size: -; length: 15; J: TRBJ1-4; CDR3: CASSPYSGTNEKLFF; DNA: TGTGCCAGCAGTCCCTACAGCGGAACTAATGAAAAACTGTTTTTT
D: -; V: TRBV6-2/TRBV6-3; size: -; length: 11; J: TRBJ1-2; CDR3: CASSHAGNYTF; DNA: TGTGCCAGCAGCCATGCGGGGAACTACACCTTC
D: TRBD2; V: TRBV7-2; size: -; length: 16; J: TRBJ2-3; CDR3: CASSLRTSASTDTQYF; DNA: TGTGCCAGCAGCCTTCGGACTAGCGCGAGCACAGATACGCAGTATTTT
D: -; V: TRBV5-1; size: few; length: 14; J: TRBJ1-6; CDR3: CASSFDSNNSPLHF; DNA: TGCGCCAGCAGCTTCGACAGCAATAATTCACCCCTCCACTTT
D: -; V: TRBV19; size: few; length: 14; J: TRBJ1-2; CDR3: CASSPNGLNGGYTF; DNA: TGTGCCAGTAGTCCCAATGGACTTAATGGTGGCTACACCTTC
D: TRBD1; V: TRBV6-4; size: -; length: 14; J: TRBJ2-2; CDR3: CASSLTGGTGELFF; DNA: TGTGCCAGCAGTCTGACAGGGGGCACCGGGGAGCTGTTTTTT
D: -; V: TRBV5-1; size: -; length: 14; J: TRBJ1-2; CDR3: CASSIPEGSYGYTF; DNA: TGCGCCAGCAGCATACCGGAGGGCAGCTATGGCTACACCTTC
D: -; V: TRBV7-8; size: -; length: 15; J: TRBJ1-1; CDR3: CASSLVGGGDTEAFF; DNA: TGTGCCAGCAGCTTAGTCGGAGGAGGGGACACTGAAGCTTTCTTT
D: -; V: TRBV7-3; size: -; length: 13; J: TRBJ1-6; CDR3: CASSDQGGAPLHF; DNA: TGTGCCAGCAGCGACCAGGGAGGAGCACCCCTCCACTTT
D: -; V: TRBV9; size: -; length: 19; J: TRBJ1-6; CDR3: CASSVERTAKSSYNSPLHF; DNA: TGTGCCAGCAGCGTAGAAAGGACAGCCAAGAGCTCCTATAATTCACCCCTCCACTTT
D: TRBD2; V: TRBV15; size: -; length: 15; J: TRBJ2-7; CDR3: CATSTTSGLTYEQYF; DNA: TGTGCCACCAGCACTACTAGCGGGCTGACCTACGAGCAGTACTTC
D: TRBD1; V: TRBV19; size: -; length: 14; J: TRBJ2-7; CDR3: CASKVGTDYYEQYF; DNA: TGTGCCAGTAAGGTTGGGACAGATTACTACGAGCAGTACTTC
D: -; V: TRBV28; size: -; length: 16; J: TRBJ2-7; CDR3: CASSPPRLAPTYEQYF; DNA: TGTGCCAGCAGTCCCCCCCGGCTAGCGCCGACCTACGAGCAGTACTTC
D: TRBD2; V: TRBV30; size: -; length: 17; J: TRBJ2-2; CDR3: CAWARLAGGSNTGELFF; DNA: TGTGCCTGGGCTCGACTAGCGGGGGGCTCGAACACCGGGGAGCTGTTTTTT
D: TRBD1; V: TRBV30; size: -; length: 13; J: TRBJ1-2; CDR3: CAWRRDRPYGYTF; DNA: TGTGCCTGGCGCCGGGACAGACCCTATGGCTACACCTTC
D: TRBD1; V: TRBV6-5; size: -; length: 15; J: TRBJ2-2; CDR3: CASSSGQGDTGELFF; DNA: TGTGCCAGCAGTTCGGGACAGGGTGACACCGGGGAGCTGTTTTTT
D: TRBD1; V: TRBV30; size: -; length: 13; J: TRBJ1-2; CDR3: CAWSRDRPYGYTF; DNA: TGTGCCTGGAGTAGGGACAGGCCCTATGGCTACACCTTC
D: -; V: TRBV27; size: -; length: 14; J: TRBJ2-7; CDR3: CASSLSQGTYEQYF; DNA: TGTGCCAGCAGTTTATCTCAGGGAACCTACGAGCAGTACTTC
D: -; V: TRBV27; size: -; length: 15; J: TRBJ1-6; CDR3: CASSLSQGYNSPLHF; DNA: TGTGCCAGCAGTTTAAGTCAGGGCTATAATTCACCCCTCCACTTT
D: -; V: TRBV19; size: -; length: 14; J: TRBJ1-1; CDR3: CASSDRAGHAEAFF; DNA: TGTGCCAGTAGCGATCGGGCAGGGCATGCTGAAGCTTTCTTT
D: TRBD1; V: TRBV6-5; size: -; length: 13; J: TRBJ1-5; CDR3: CASTEGADQPQHF; DNA: TGTGCCAGCACCGAGGGGGCAGATCAGCCCCAGCATTTT
D: TRBD1; V: TRBV20-1; size: -; length: 11; J: TRBJ2-4; CDR3: CSAGDSNIQYF; DNA: TGCAGTGCTGGGGACAGCAACATTCAGTACTTC
D: TRBD1; V: TRBV6-5; size: -; length: 14; J: TRBJ1-2; CDR3: CASSYDRGRSGYTF; DNA: TGTGCCAGCAGTTACGACAGGGGGCGGAGTGGCTACACCTTC
D: TRBD2; V: TRBV4-3; size: -; length: 18; J: TRBJ2-3; CDR3: CASSQKTSSGGSTDTQYF; DNA: TGCGCCAGCAGCCAGAAAACCTCTAGCGGGGGAAGCACAGATACGCAGTATTTT
D: -; V: TRBV6-1; size: -; length: 17; J: TRBJ1-3; CDR3: CASSEARGGVTGNTIYF; DNA: TGTGCCAGCAGTGAAGCTCGGGGAGGGGTCACCGGAAACACCATATATTTT
D: TRBD2; V: TRBV27; size: -; length: 13; J: TRBJ2-7; CDR3: CASSLGTSYEQYF; DNA: TGTGCCAGCAGTTTGGGGACTAGCTACGAGCAGTACTTC
D: -; V: TRBV7-8; size: -; length: 13; J: TRBJ1-2; CDR3: CASSLVGNYGYTF; DNA: TGTGCCAGCAGCTTAGTCGGGAACTATGGCTACACCTTC
D: -; V: TRBV6-5; size: once; length: 14; J: TRBJ1-3; CDR3: CASKDSPSGNTIYF; DNA: TGTGCCAGCAAGGATAGCCCCTCTGGAAACACCATATATTTT
D: -; V: TRBV20-1; size: -; length: 11; J: TRBJ1-1; CDR3: CSVAGDTEAFF; DNA: TGCAGTGTAGCCGGGGACACTGAAGCTTTCTTT
D: -; V: TRBV12-5; size: once; length: 17; J: TRBJ1-1; CDR3: CASGLVRPGGMNTEAFF; DNA: TGTGCTAGTGGTTTGGTACGACCGGGAGGGATGAACACTGAAGCTTTCTTT
D: -; V: TRBV5-8; size: -; length: 14; J: TRBJ1-2; CDR3: CASSLLREGYGYTF; DNA: TGTGCCAGCAGCTTGCTGAGGGAGGGCTATGGCTACACCTTC
D: -; V: TRBV5-6; size: -; length: 18; J: TRBJ2-3; CDR3: CASSPATLRGISTDTQYF; DNA: TGTGCCAGCAGCCCCGCGACACTAAGGGGTATTAGCACAGATACGCAGTATTTT
D: TRBD1; V: TRBV24-1; size: -; length: 13; J: TRBJ1-5; CDR3: CATSDSRTGGTHF; DNA: TGTGCCACCAGTGATTCGAGGACAGGGGGCACACATTTT
D: -; V: TRBV28; size: -; length: 13; J: TRBJ1-5; CDR3: CASAPQGWQPQHF; DNA: TGTGCCAGCGCGCCACAGGGTTGGCAGCCCCAGCATTTT
D: TRBD2; V: TRBV7-9; size: -; length: 13; J: TRBJ2-1; CDR3: CASSLAGVNEQFF; DNA: TGTGCCAGCAGCCTAGCGGGAGTGAATGAGCAGTTCTTC
D: -; V: TRBV15; size: -; length: 13; J: TRBJ2-7; CDR3: CATSRDGVYEQYF; DNA: TGTGCCACCAGCAGAGACGGGGTCTACGAGCAGTACTTC
D: -; V: TRBV4-3; size: -; length: 15; J: TRBJ1-1; CDR3: CASSQSRERLTEAFF; DNA: TGCGCCAGCAGCCAAAGCAGGGAAAGACTCACTGAAGCTTTCTTT
D: TRBD1; V: TRBV30; size: -; length: 13; J: TRBJ1-5; CDR3: CAWGDRGHQPQHF; DNA: TGTGCCTGGGGGGACAGGGGCCATCAGCCCCAGCATTTT
D: -; V: TRBV6-5; size: -; length: 14; J: TRBJ1-2; CDR3: CASSYSGEDYGYTF; DNA: TGTGCCAGCAGTTACTCAGGGGAAGACTATGGCTACACCTTC
D: -; V: TRBV5-3; size: -; length: 14; J: TRBJ1-2; CDR3: CARSPWSGRAGYTF; DNA: TGTGCCAGAAGCCCGTGGTCGGGGAGGGCTGGCTACACCTTC
D: TRBD1; V: TRBV4-1; size: -; length: 17; J: TRBJ2-7; CDR3: CASSLRPGQDIPYEQYF; DNA: TGCGCCAGCAGCCTCCGCCCGGGACAGGACATTCCCTACGAGCAGTACTTC
D: -; V: TRBV15; size: -; length: 15; J: TRBJ2-1; CDR3: CATSRDGRGIAEQFF; DNA: TGTGCCACCAGCAGAGATGGAAGGGGCATAGCCGAGCAGTTCTTC
D: TRBD1; V: TRBV5-4; size: few; length: 15; J: TRBJ1-1; CDR3: CASSRRQGMNTEAFF; DNA: TGTGCCAGCAGCAGGAGACAGGGAATGAACACTGAAGCTTTCTTT
D: -; V: TRBV29-1; size: -; length: 12; J: TRBJ2-1; CDR3: CSVDGEAGEQFF; DNA: TGCAGCGTTGACGGAGAGGCGGGTGAGCAGTTCTTC
D: -; V: TRBV7-9; size: -; length: 17; J: TRBJ2-1; CDR3: CASGPQRVAASYNEQFF; DNA: TGTGCCAGCGGCCCACAACGGGTGGCAGCCTCCTACAATGAGCAGTTCTTC
D: -; V: TRBV25-1; size: -; length: 15; J: TRBJ2-7; CDR3: CASASGRGRSYEQYF; DNA: TGTGCCAGCGCCAGCGGCAGGGGACGATCCTACGAGCAGTACTTC
D: TRBD1; V: TRBV5-1; size: -; length: 14; J: TRBJ1-2; CDR3: CASSLAGTGKIGLF; DNA: TGCGCCAGCAGCTTGGCAGGGACAGGGAAGATCGGGCTCTTC
D: TRBD1; V: TRBV11-3; size: -; length: 13; J: TRBJ1-2; CDR3: CASSQDRGHGYTF; DNA: TGTGCCAGCAGCCAGGACAGGGGGCATGGCTACACCTTC
D: -; V: TRBV24-1; size: -; length: 12; J: TRBJ1-5; CDR3: CATSDYSGIQHF; DNA: TGTGCCACCAGTGATTATTCCGGTATACAGCATTTT
D: -; V: TRBV9; size: many; length: 15; J: TRBJ1-2; CDR3: CASSSRTATDYGYTF; DNA: TGTGCCAGCAGCTCCCGGACAGCCACCGACTATGGCTACACCTTC
D: TRBD1; V: TRBV5-1; size: -; length: 14; J: TRBJ2-7; CDR3: CASSSQGVSYEQYF; DNA: TGCGCCAGCAGCTCACAGGGGGTTTCCTACGAGCAGTACTTC
D: -; V: TRBV9; size: few; length: 15; J: TRBJ2-5; CDR3: CASSVGEPAQETQYF; DNA: TGTGCCAGCAGCGTAGGAGAGCCCGCCCAAGAGACCCAGTACTTC
D: TRBD2; V: TRBV7-8; size: -; length: 15; J: TRBJ2-3; CDR3: CASKTTGGRTDTQYF; DNA: TGTGCCAGCAAAACGACGGGGGGGCGCACAGATACGCAGTATTTT
D: TRBD2; V: TRBV5-4; size: -; length: 14; J: TRBJ2-5; CDR3: CASSVTSAKETQYF; DNA: TGTGCCAGCAGCGTAACTAGCGCTAAAGAGACCCAGTACTTC